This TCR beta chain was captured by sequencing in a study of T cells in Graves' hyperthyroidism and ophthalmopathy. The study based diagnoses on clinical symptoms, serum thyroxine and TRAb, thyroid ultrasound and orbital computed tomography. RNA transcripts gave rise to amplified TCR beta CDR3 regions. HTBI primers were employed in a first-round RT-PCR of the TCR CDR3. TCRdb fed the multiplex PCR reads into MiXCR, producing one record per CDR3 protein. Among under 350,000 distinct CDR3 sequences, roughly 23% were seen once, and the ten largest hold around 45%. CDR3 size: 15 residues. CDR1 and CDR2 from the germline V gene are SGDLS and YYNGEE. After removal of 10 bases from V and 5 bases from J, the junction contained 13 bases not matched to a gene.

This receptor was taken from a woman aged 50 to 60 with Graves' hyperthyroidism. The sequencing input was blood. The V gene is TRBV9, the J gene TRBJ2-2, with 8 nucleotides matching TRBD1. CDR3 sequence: CAGMPGQGRTGELFF. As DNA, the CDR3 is TGTGCCGGCATGCCAGGACAGGGTAGAACCGGGGAGCTGTTTTTT.